The 9 T cell receptor beta chains given below trace back to one sample, sequenced in a study of T cells in Graves' hyperthyroidism and ophthalmopathy. Amplified TCR beta CDR3 regions came from RNA transcripts. Using the HTBI primer set, a first-round RT-PCR was run on the TCR CDR3. TCRdb independently ran MiXCR on the multiplex PCR reads; one entry per CDR3 protein. In the table there are about 600,000 distinct CDR3 sequences, more than 15% of which are singletons. Sequences were obtained from blood. The origin of the receptors is a woman aged 40 to 50 with Graves' ophthalmopathy.

This clonotype was recorded many times. The rearrangement joins TRBV20-1 to TRBJ1-6, with D perhaps matching TRBD1 (6 bases). Deletions cut 1 base from V and 7 bases from J, with 11 bases between. Germline CDR1 and CDR2: DFQATT and SNEGSKA (reference sequence). The CDR3 runs to 14 residues. The CDR3 nucleotides are TGCAGTGCTAGAGGGGGGGCTTGGAATTCACCCCTCCACTTT. This encodes CSARGGAWNSPLHF.

The sample holds many counts of this clonotype. The chain couples TRBV2 to TRBJ2-6, with D possibly TRBD1 on 6 matching bases. CDR3 length: 18 amino acids. V shed 6 bases and J shed 0 bases, with 18 bases lying between them. The germline CDR1 and CDR2 sequences are SNHLY and FYNNEI. The DNA for the CDR3 is TGTGCCAGCAGGATCAGGGGCAAGACCCTCTCTGGGGCCAACGTCCTGACTTTC. Its protein is CASRIRGKTLSGANVLTF.

This clonotype was observed at least ten times. DNA of the CDR3: TGTGCCAGTAGTACGGGGGGACGGAGATTCGAAGAGACCCAGTACTTC. Translated: CASSTGGRRFEETQYF. The V gene is TRBV19, the J gene TRBJ2-5, with 7 bases fitting TRBD2. V dropped 4 bases and J dropped 3; count of bases not matched to a gene: 11. This CDR3 spans 16 amino acids. Germline CDR1 LNHDA, CDR2 SQIVND (reference sequence).

Ten or more counts support this clonotype. The genes are TRBV2 and TRBJ2-7; TRBD1 matches at 10 bases. The CDR3 spans 13 residues. V lost 8 bases to trimming and J lost 3 bases; unmatched junction nucleotides: 4. Germline V gene lookup returns CDR1 SNHLY and CDR2 FYNNEI. The CDR3: CASSGTGDYEQYF. CDR3 sequence (DNA): TGTGCCAGCTCCGGGACAGGGGACTACGAGCAGTACTTC.

This clonotype was found many times. The chain carries TRBV11-2 and TRBJ1-6; D might be TRBD1 (5 bases). The CDR3 is 12 residues long. The germline V and J ends were trimmed by 3 bases and 9 bases, with 6 bases remaining between them. Germline V CDR1 and CDR2: SGHAT, FQNNGV. CDR3 protein: CASSLQGSPLHF. DNA for the CDR3: TGTGCCAGCAGCTTGCAGGGTTCACCCCTCCACTTT.

This clonotype was found many times. CDR3 in amino acids: CASSEPLAVAKNIQYF. The CDR3 coding sequence is TGTGCCAGCAGTGAACCACTAGCGGTAGCCAAAAACATTCAGTACTTC. This sequence joins TRBV2 and TRBJ2-4; 8 bases are shared with TRBD2. This CDR3 has 16 amino acids. Germline V gives CDR1 SNHLY, CDR2 FYNNEI. The V gene end was trimmed by 2 bases and the J gene end by 0 bases; junction bases not matched to a gene: 3. Drawing the rest from reference TRBV2 and TRBJ2-4, the complete variable domain is EPEVTQTPSHQVTQMGQEVILRCVPISNHLYFYWYRQILGQKVEFLVSFYNNEISEKSEIFDDQFSVERPDGSNFTLKIRSTKLEDSAMYFCASSEPLAVAKNIQYFGAGTRLSVL.

This clonotype was counted at least ten times. J is TRBJ1-4 and V is TRBV15; TRBD1 might be the D (5 bases). The CDR3 extends over 15 amino acids. The germline V gene has CDR1 LNHNV and CDR2 YYDKDF (reference sequence). Trimming pared 5 bases from V and 8 bases from J, leaving 18 bases between. The CDR3 sequence: CATSQRRGAGEKLFF. In nucleotides, the CDR3 is TGTGCCACCAGCCAACGGAGAGGGGCTGGCGAAAAACTGTTTTTT.

V and J are TRBV20-1 and TRBJ2-2; D ambiguous. There are 13 residues in the CDR3. Trimming shortened V by 5 bases and J by 2 bases, and 9 bases separated the two germline ends. Per germline, CDR1 DFQATT and CDR2 SNEGSKA (reference sequence). The CDR3 region has the DNA TGCAGTGCTCCCCAACTAAACACCGGGGAGCTGTTTTTT. It translates to CSAPQLNTGELFF.

This clonotype was seen repeatedly, ten times or more. V gene TRBV15 combines with J gene TRBJ1-1; no firm D call. The V and J ends lost 3 bases and 2 bases respectively, with 13 bases between them. Germline CDR1 reads LNHNV; CDR2 reads YYDKDF (reference sequence). This CDR3 comprises 15 residues. The CDR3 sequence: CATSSLSQRNTEAFF. Here the CDR3 DNA reads TGTGCCACCAGCAGCCTTTCACAGCGAAACACTGAAGCTTTCTTT.